This T cell receptor beta chain derives from a study of T cells in localized non-small cell lung cancer. Study results and caveats: Tumor showed lower T cell clonality than uninvolved adjacent lung, where it was highest. Patients showing higher blood T cell density tended to see longer overall survival. The study detected a median approximately 55 of the top 100 tumor clones in adjacent lung. Sequencing was restricted to one tumor region; therefore, heterogeneity remains possible.

Libraries were prepared by immunoSEQ multiplex PCR; TCRdb keeps only in-frame clonotypes and omits some of them. The sample yields roughly 89,000 clones, about nine tenths seen once. As to this clone: Its matching antigen is unknown.

Trimming took 7 bases from V and 4 from J, leaving 17 bases between them. The CDR3 extends over 15 amino acids. Germline V CDR1 and CDR2: SNHLY, FYNNEI. This chain joins TRBV2 and TRBJ1-3; D is unclear. This sequence was found in a woman aged 35 to 69 with stage II squamous cell lung carcinoma. The sample in question was PBMCs, obtained before any cancer treatment. The CDR3 sequence is CASNAARDSGNTIYF. CDR3 sequence (DNA): TGTGCCAGCAATGCCGCTAGGGATTCCGGAAACACCATATATTTT. The entire variable domain, with the rest obtained from reference TRBV2 and TRBJ1-3, is as follows: EPEVTQTPSHQVTQMGQEVILRCVPISNHLYFYWYRQILGQKVEFLVSFYNNEISEKSEIFDDQFSVERPDGSNFTLKIRSTKLEDSAMYFCASNAARDSGNTIYFGEGSWLTVV.